These 12 T cell receptor beta chains originate from one sample sequenced in a study of yellow fever vaccine responses in identical twins. TCRdb passed the RT-PCR reads through MiXCR, listing each CDR3 protein once. The table shows fewer than 6,000 distinct CDR3 sequences, with almost 85% occurring only once. The sequences come from T cells from blood (PBMCs), unsorted or a sorted subset (not recorded which), collected before or after yellow fever vaccination (not recorded which). Receptors were obtained from a woman between 18 and 30 years old who received the yellow fever vaccine.

The V and J genes are TRBV24-1 and TRBJ1-1; D perhaps matches TRBD1 (5 bases). CDR3 length equals 12 residues. Deletions cut 12 bases from V and 2 bases from J, with 12 bases between. The V gene's germline CDR1 is KGHDR and CDR2 SFDVKD. CDR3 in amino acids: CASRGQNTEAFF. The CDR3, as DNA: TGTGCCTCACGCGGACAAAACACTGAAGCTTTCTTT.

V usage is TRBV20-1 and J usage is TRBJ1-5; tentatively, D is TRBD1 (5 bases). The CDR3 contains 14 residues. Germline CDR1 reads DFQATT; CDR2 reads SNEGSKA (reference sequence). Trimming stripped 5 bases from V and 4 bases from J, with 15 bases between. The chain's CDR3 is CSAVTGRENQPQHF. DNA for the CDR3: TGCAGTGCTGTTACGGGACGAGAAAATCAGCCCCAGCATTTT.

This chain uses TRBV18 with TRBJ2-1; unclear D gene. The CDR3 is 13 residues long. The V end was cut by 9 bases, the J end by 5 bases, with 14 bases between. CDR1 is KGHSH and CDR2 is LQKENI in the germline V gene. The CDR3 sequence: CASLRNRDNEQFF. In DNA form, the CDR3 reads TGTGCCAGTCTCCGGAACAGAGACAATGAGCAGTTCTTC. Combining the CDR3 with reference TRBV18 and TRBJ2-1 gives the whole variable domain NAGVMQNPRHLVRRRGQEARLRCSPMKGHSHVYWYRQLPEEGLKFMVYLQKENIIDESGMPKERFSAEFPKEGPSILRIQQVVRGDSAAYFCASLRNRDNEQFFGPGTRLTVL.

The gene calls are TRBV11-1 and TRBJ2-1, with D maybe TRBD2 (5 bases). The V gene lost 6 bases and the J gene lost 3 bases, with 18 bases spanning the gap. CDR1 is SGHAT and CDR2 is FQDESV in the germline V gene (reference sequence). The CDR3 sequence is 16 residues long. The CDR3 DNA follows: TGTGCCAGCAGTTCTCTCCGGGGTTCTATCTACAATGAGCAGTTCTTC. Its translation: CASSSLRGSIYNEQFF. The whole variable domain, filled in from reference TRBV11-1 and TRBJ2-1, reads EAEVAQSPRYKITEKSQAVAFWCDPISGHATLYWYRQILGQGPELLVQFQDESVVDDSQLPKDRFSAERLKGVDSTLKIQPAELGDSAMYLCASSSLRGSIYNEQFFGPGTRLTVL.

J is TRBJ2-1 and V is TRBV28; tentatively, D is TRBD1 (6 bases). The V gene's germline CDR1 is MDHEN and CDR2 SYDVKM. Trimming cost V 3 bases and J 11 bases, with 8 bases left between them. This CDR3 comprises 11 residues. The CDR3 DNA reads TGTGCCAGCAGTTTTCAGGGGAAGCAGTTCTTC. This codes for CASSFQGKQFF.

The V gene is TRBV2, the J gene TRBJ1-5; 7 nucleotides match TRBD1. Losses at the gene ends were 5 bases for V and 7 bases for J; bases not matched to a gene: 8. CDR3 size: 14 residues. The germline V gene encodes CDR1 SNHLY and CDR2 FYNNEI. CDR3 coding DNA: TGTGCCAGCAGTCCACAGGGGATGGGACAGCCCCAGCATTTT. Its protein product is CASSPQGMGQPQHF.

The chain recombines TRBV5-1 with TRBJ1-1; 9 bases agree with TRBD1. This CDR3 is 15 amino acids long. V shed 8 bases, J shed 7 bases, and the junction held 15 bases outside the gene matches. Per the germline V gene, CDR1 is SGHRS and CDR2 is YFSETQ. CDR3 protein: CASRPLGQGYLEAFF. The CDR3 DNA is TGCGCCAGTCGGCCCCTGGGACAGGGCTACCTTGAAGCTTTCTTT.

This clonotype was seen just once. J is TRBJ2-7 and V is TRBV29-1; 7 nucleotides match TRBD2. The germline gives CDR1 SQVTM, CDR2 ANQGSEA. The CDR3 runs 13 residues. J lost 5 bases, V lost 6 bases, and 10 bases had no gene match. This chain's CDR3 is CSVASGGWDEQYF. The CDR3 DNA sequence: TGCAGCGTCGCTAGCGGAGGGTGGGACGAGCAGTACTTC.

This clonotype appeared once. The V and J genes are TRBV6-5 and TRBJ1-1; D remains unclear. The CDR3 is 13 residues long. V lost 6 bases to trimming and J lost 11 bases, with 19 bases between them. CDR1 and CDR2 from the germline V gene are MNHEY and SVGAGI. The CDR3: CASSYIRGSGAFF. CDR3 in DNA: TGTGCCAGCAGCTACATCCGAGGTAGCGGCGCTTTCTTT.

This chain joins TRBV11-3 and TRBJ2-3; TRBD1 might be the D (6 bases). The CDR3 has 13 amino acids. CDR1 SGHNT and CDR2 YENEEA come from the germline V gene. V gave up 6 bases and J gave up 1 base, with 8 bases separating them. CDR3 in DNA: TGTGCCAGCAGAAGGACAGGCACAGATACGCAGTATTTT. Encoded protein: CASRRTGTDTQYF.

This clonotype was counted once. The chain couples TRBV11-3 to TRBJ2-1; the match to TRBD2 covers 8 bases. Germline CDR1 and CDR2: SGHNT and YENEEA. The CDR3 is 15 residues long. Losses at the gene ends were 6 bases for V and 6 bases for J; bases not matched to a gene: 10. For the CDR3, the DNA is TGTGCCAGCAGTCTCACCAGCGGGGGATCCAATGAGCAGTTCTTC. Amino acids: CASSLTSGGSNEQFF.

This clonotype has just a few counts. The genes are TRBV7-2 and TRBJ2-1, with D hard to call. The CDR3 loop spans 14 amino acids. CDR1 and CDR2 from the germline V gene are SGHTA and FQGNSA. The V gene lost 1 base and the J gene lost 2 bases, with 6 bases spanning the gap. This chain's CDR3 is CASSLGIAYNEQFF. CDR3 in DNA: TGTGCCAGCAGCTTAGGTATAGCCTACAATGAGCAGTTCTTC.